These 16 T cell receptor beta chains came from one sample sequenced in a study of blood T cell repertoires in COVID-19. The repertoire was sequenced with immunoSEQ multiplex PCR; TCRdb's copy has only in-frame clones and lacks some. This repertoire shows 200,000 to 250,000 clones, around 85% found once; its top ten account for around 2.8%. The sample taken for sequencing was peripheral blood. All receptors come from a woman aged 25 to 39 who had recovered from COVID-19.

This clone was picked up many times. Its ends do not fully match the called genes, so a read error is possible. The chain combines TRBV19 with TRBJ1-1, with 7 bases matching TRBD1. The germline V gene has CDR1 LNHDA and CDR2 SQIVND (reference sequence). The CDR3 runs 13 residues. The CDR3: CASSVDRDTEAFF. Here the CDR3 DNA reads TGTGCCAGTAGTGTAGACAGGGACACTGAAGCTTTCTTT.

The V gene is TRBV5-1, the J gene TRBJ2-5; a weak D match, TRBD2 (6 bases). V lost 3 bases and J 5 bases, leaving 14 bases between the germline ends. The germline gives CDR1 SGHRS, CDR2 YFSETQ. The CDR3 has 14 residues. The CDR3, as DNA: TGCGCCAGCAGCTCGATCTCGGGGGAGGAGACCCAGTACTTC. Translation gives CASSSISGEETQYF.

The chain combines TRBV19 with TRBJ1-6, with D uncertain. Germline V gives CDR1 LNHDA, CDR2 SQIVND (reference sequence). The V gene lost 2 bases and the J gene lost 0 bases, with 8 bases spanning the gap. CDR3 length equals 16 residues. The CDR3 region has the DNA TGTGCCAGTAGTATACGGTCGAGCTCCTATAATTCACCCCTCCACTTT. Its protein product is CASSIRSSSYNSPLHF. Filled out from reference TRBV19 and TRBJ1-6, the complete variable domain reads DGGITQSPKYLFRKEGQNVTLSCEQNLNHDAMYWYRQDPGQGLRLIYYSQIVNDFQKGDIAEGYSVSREKKESFPLTVTSAQKNPTAFYLCASSIRSSSYNSPLHFGNGTRLTVT.

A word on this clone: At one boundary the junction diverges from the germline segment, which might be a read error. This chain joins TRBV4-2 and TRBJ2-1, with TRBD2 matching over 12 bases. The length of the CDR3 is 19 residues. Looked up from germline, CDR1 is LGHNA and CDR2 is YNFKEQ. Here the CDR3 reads CTSSQDRIVLAGGHNEQFF. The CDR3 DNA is TGTACCAGCAGCCAAGATCGGATCGTACTAGCGGGGGGCCACAATGAGCAGTTCTTC.

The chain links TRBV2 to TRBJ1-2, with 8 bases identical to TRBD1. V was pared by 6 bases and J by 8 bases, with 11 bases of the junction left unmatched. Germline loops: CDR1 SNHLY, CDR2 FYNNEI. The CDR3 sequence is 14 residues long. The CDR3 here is CASRSTSGGWGYTF. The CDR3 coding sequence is TGTGCCAGCAGATCTACTTCAGGGGGCTGGGGCTACACCTTC.

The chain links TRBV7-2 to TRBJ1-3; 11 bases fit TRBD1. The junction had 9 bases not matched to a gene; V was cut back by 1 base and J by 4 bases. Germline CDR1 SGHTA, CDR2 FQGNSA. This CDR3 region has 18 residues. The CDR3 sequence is CASSLEGIGQGAGNTIYF. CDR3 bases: TGTGCCAGCAGCTTAGAGGGAATCGGACAGGGGGCCGGAAACACCATATATTTT.

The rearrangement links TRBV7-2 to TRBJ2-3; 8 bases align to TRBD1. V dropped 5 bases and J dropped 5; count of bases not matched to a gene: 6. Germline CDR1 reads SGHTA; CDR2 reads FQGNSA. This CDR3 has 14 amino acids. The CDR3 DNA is TGTGCCAGCAGCGCGGACAGGGTTCAAGATACGCAGTATTTT. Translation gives CASSADRVQDTQYF.

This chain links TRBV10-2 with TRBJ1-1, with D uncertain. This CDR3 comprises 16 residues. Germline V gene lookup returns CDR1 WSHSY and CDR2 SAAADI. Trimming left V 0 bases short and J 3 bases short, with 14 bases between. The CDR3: CASSESMGWRDTEAFF. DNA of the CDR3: TGCGCCAGCAGTGAGTCGATGGGTTGGCGGGACACTGAAGCTTTCTTT.

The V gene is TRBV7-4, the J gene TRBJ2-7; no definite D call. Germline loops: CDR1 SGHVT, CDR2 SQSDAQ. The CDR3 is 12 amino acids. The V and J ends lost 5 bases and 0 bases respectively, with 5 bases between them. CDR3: CASSHSSYEQYF. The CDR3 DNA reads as TGTGCCAGCAGCCACAGCTCCTACGAGCAGTACTTC.

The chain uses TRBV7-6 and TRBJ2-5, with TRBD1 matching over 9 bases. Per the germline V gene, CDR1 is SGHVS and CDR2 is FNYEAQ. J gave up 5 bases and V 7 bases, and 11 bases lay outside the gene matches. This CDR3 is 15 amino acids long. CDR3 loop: CASNPSDRGFETQYF. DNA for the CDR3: TGTGCCAGCAACCCTTCGGACAGGGGTTTTGAGACCCAGTACTTC.

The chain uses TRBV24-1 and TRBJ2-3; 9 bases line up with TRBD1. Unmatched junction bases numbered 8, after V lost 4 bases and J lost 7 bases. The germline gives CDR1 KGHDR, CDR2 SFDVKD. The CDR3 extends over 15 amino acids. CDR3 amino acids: CATSETGTGSNTQYF. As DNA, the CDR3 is TGTGCCACCAGTGAAACAGGGACAGGGTCGAATACGCAGTATTTT.

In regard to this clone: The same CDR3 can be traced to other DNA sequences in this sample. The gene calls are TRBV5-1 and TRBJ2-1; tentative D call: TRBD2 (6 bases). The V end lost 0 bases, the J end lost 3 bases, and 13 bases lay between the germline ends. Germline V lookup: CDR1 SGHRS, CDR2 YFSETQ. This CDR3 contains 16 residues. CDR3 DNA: TGCGCCAGCAGCTTGGGAGGCGGGGCCTACTACAATGAGCAGTTCTTC. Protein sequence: CASSLGGGAYYNEQFF.

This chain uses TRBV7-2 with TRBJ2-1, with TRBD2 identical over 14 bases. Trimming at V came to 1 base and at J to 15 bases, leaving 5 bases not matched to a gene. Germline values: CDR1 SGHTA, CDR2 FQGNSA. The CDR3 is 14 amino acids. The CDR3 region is CASSLGLAGGPPFF. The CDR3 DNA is TGTGCCAGCAGCTTAGGACTAGCGGGGGGGCCCCCGTTCTTC. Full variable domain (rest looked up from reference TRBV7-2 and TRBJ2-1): GAGVSQSPSNKVTEKGKDVELRCDPISGHTALYWYRQSLGQGLEFLIYFQGNSAPDKSGLPSDRFSAERTGGSVSTLTIQRTQQEDSAVYLCASSLGLAGGPPFFGPGTRLTVL.

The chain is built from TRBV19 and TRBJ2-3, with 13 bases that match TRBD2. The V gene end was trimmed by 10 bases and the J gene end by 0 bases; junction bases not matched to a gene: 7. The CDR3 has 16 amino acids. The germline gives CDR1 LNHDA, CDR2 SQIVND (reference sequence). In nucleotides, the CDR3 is TGTGCCACCCATCCGGGACTAGCGGGAAGCACAGATACGCAGTATTTT. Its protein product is CATHPGLAGSTDTQYF.

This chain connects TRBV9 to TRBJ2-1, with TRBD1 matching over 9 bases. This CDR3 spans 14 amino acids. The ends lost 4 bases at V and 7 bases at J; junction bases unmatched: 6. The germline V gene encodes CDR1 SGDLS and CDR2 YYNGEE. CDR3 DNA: TGTGCCAGCAGCCCACACAGGGGGCAGAATGAGCAGTTCTTC. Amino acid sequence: CASSPHRGQNEQFF. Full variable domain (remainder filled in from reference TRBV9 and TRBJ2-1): DSGVTQTPKHLITATGQRVTLRCSPRSGDLSVYWYQQSLDQGLQFLIQYYNGEERAKGNILERFSAQQFPDLHSELNLSSLELGDSALYFCASSPHRGQNEQFFGPGTRLTVL.

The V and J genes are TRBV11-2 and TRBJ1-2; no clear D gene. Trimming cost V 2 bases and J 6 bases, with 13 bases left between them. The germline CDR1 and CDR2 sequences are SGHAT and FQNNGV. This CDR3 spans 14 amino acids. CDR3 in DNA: TGTGCCAGCAGCTTAAATGCGGGTAGGGATGGCTACACCTTC. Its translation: CASSLNAGRDGYTF.